A selection of T cell receptor beta chains follows, all from one sample in a study of T cells after yellow fever vaccination. Via MiXCR, TCRdb re-called the 5' RACE reads, giving one row per CDR3 protein. Of 300,000 to 450,000 distinct CDR3 sequences listed, roughly 8% are singletons. Sequencing was performed on PBMCs, taken around 45 days after the first yellow fever vaccination. Source of these receptors: a young man who received the YFV17D yellow fever vaccine. Both conserved end residues are part of each CDR3. Only some rows state a clone size, as once, few, many or a class for expanded clones.

cdr3_aa: CATRGQGYTEAFF
v_call: TRBV24-1
clone_size: NA
j_call: TRBJ1-1

cdr3_aa: CASSPQSYEQYF
v_call: TRBV7-9
clone_size: many
j_call: TRBJ2-7

cdr3_aa: CASSSGLATADTQYF
v_call: TRBV5-1
clone_size: NA
j_call: TRBJ2-3

cdr3_aa: CASSQGENTEAFF
v_call: TRBV18
clone_size: many
j_call: TRBJ1-1

cdr3_aa: CASSYSRTGGGQPQHF
v_call: TRBV6-5
clone_size: few
j_call: TRBJ1-5

cdr3_aa: CASSLQGRYNEQFF
v_call: TRBV27
clone_size: NA
j_call: TRBJ2-1

cdr3_aa: CASSLGQGAWTDTQYF
v_call: TRBV7-2
clone_size: NA
j_call: TRBJ2-3

cdr3_aa: CASSSEFRGTEAFF
v_call: TRBV5-1
clone_size: NA
j_call: TRBJ1-1

cdr3_aa: CASSLARHPGELFF
v_call: TRBV5-1
clone_size: few
j_call: TRBJ2-2

cdr3_aa: CASSTTGGIYEQYF
v_call: TRBV5-1
clone_size: NA
j_call: TRBJ2-7

cdr3_aa: CASRSRDRSNQPQHF
v_call: TRBV2
clone_size: few
j_call: TRBJ1-5

cdr3_aa: CASSLAGGSGNTIYF
v_call: TRBV3-1
clone_size: many
j_call: TRBJ1-3

cdr3_aa: CASSLDRGNEKLFF
v_call: TRBV5-1
clone_size: many
j_call: TRBJ1-4

cdr3_aa: CSVETTETQYF
v_call: TRBV29-1
clone_size: many
j_call: TRBJ2-5

cdr3_aa: CASSQARDRYEQYF
v_call: TRBV4-3
clone_size: few
j_call: TRBJ2-7

cdr3_aa: CASSRQGAIDTQYF
v_call: TRBV7-2
clone_size: NA
j_call: TRBJ2-3

cdr3_aa: CASSPSPGGKKETQYF
v_call: TRBV4-1
clone_size: few
j_call: TRBJ2-5

cdr3_aa: CASSLGGSSSYNSPLHF
v_call: TRBV13
clone_size: NA
j_call: TRBJ1-6

cdr3_aa: CASSRAPSNNEQFF
v_call: TRBV4-3
clone_size: many
j_call: TRBJ2-1

cdr3_aa: CASSDDRRGGKGNTIYF
v_call: TRBV14
clone_size: NA
j_call: TRBJ1-3

cdr3_aa: CASSSTYTETQYF
v_call: TRBV5-6
clone_size: many
j_call: TRBJ2-5

cdr3_aa: CASSSSDRAYNEQFF
v_call: TRBV7-9
clone_size: NA
j_call: TRBJ2-1

cdr3_aa: CSAKSPGQGATLQFF
v_call: TRBV20-1
clone_size: few
j_call: TRBJ2-1

cdr3_aa: CASSQDFRAQPQHF
v_call: TRBV3-1
clone_size: NA
j_call: TRBJ1-5

cdr3_aa: CASSRTGTTSQETQYF
v_call: TRBV6-1
clone_size: few
j_call: TRBJ2-5

cdr3_aa: CSAPGGSPGETQYF
v_call: TRBV20-1
clone_size: NA
j_call: TRBJ2-5

cdr3_aa: CASSLRDRAKGNEQFF
v_call: TRBV5-6
clone_size: few
j_call: TRBJ2-1

cdr3_aa: CASSPASGSDYNSPLHF
v_call: TRBV5-1
clone_size: many
j_call: TRBJ1-6

cdr3_aa: CASSSPSANIQYF
v_call: TRBV12-3/TRBV12-4
clone_size: NA
j_call: TRBJ2-4

cdr3_aa: CASSLVLDPGELFF
v_call: TRBV5-1
clone_size: many
j_call: TRBJ2-2

cdr3_aa: CASSLAAAGKGNEQFF
v_call: TRBV5-1
clone_size: many
j_call: TRBJ2-1

cdr3_aa: CASSQVFRGLDTGELFF
v_call: TRBV4-1
clone_size: NA
j_call: TRBJ2-2

cdr3_aa: CASGPVGGTGELFF
v_call: TRBV5-1
clone_size: NA
j_call: TRBJ2-2

cdr3_aa: CASSTGTGNIVGYTF
v_call: TRBV7-2
clone_size: many
j_call: TRBJ1-2

cdr3_aa: CASSEGRGYYNEQFF
v_call: TRBV6-1
clone_size: many
j_call: TRBJ2-1

cdr3_aa: CASSPRTAIYGYTF
v_call: TRBV12-3/TRBV12-4
clone_size: few
j_call: TRBJ1-2

cdr3_aa: CASSLLAAGGLTDTQYF
v_call: TRBV5-1
clone_size: NA
j_call: TRBJ2-3

cdr3_aa: CASSYSTGFETNTEAFF
v_call: TRBV6-5
clone_size: few
j_call: TRBJ1-1

cdr3_aa: CASSQVGQGVDTQYF
v_call: TRBV14
clone_size: few
j_call: TRBJ2-3

cdr3_aa: CASSQTTGLNYGYTF
v_call: TRBV4-1
clone_size: NA
j_call: TRBJ1-2

cdr3_aa: CASSPQGLGETQYF
v_call: TRBV7-9
clone_size: NA
j_call: TRBJ2-5

cdr3_aa: CASSPKMTVGSYNEQFF
v_call: TRBV6-4
clone_size: few
j_call: TRBJ2-1

cdr3_aa: CASSLVPLANYGYTF
v_call: TRBV7-9
clone_size: NA
j_call: TRBJ1-2

cdr3_aa: CASSIGQYGYTF
v_call: TRBV19
clone_size: few
j_call: TRBJ1-2

cdr3_aa: CASSFSGDPYEQYF
v_call: TRBV5-1
clone_size: few
j_call: TRBJ2-7

cdr3_aa: CASSLELNYEQYF
v_call: TRBV7-9
clone_size: many
j_call: TRBJ2-7

cdr3_aa: CASSQTRGETQYF
v_call: TRBV4-1
clone_size: NA
j_call: TRBJ2-5

cdr3_aa: CASSNGGTYGYTF
v_call: TRBV6-5
clone_size: few
j_call: TRBJ1-2